A single T cell receptor (beta chain) is shown here with its context. Its antigen is still unknown. Amplification targeted TCR beta CDR3 regions from RNA transcripts. TCR CDR3 underwent first-round RT-PCR with the HTBI primer set. TCRdb reprocessed the multiplex PCR reads via MiXCR and lists one record per CDR3 protein. This table holds more than 500,000 distinct CDR3 sequences, roughly 16% found once. This sample was included in a study of T cells in Graves' hyperthyroidism and ophthalmopathy. On the study more broadly: The blood sample was taken at first diagnosis, before treatment began.

Study-level findings and limits: Most clonotypes expanded in thyroid above 0.001 were likewise present in blood.

Patients with uncontrolled infections, other autoimmune diseases, pregnancy or lactation were excluded. The receptor comes from a woman younger than 45 with Graves' ophthalmopathy. The sequencing input was blood.

CDR3 DNA: TGTGCCAGCAGCTCAAAAAGACTAGCGGGAGTCATCGGGGAGCTGTTTTTT. This sequence encodes CASSSKRLAGVIGELFF. The V and J genes are TRBV11-2 and TRBJ2-2; 12 bases agree with TRBD2. CDR3 length: 17 residues. Germline V gene lookup returns CDR1 SGHAT and CDR2 FQNNGV. The J segment lost 7 bases and the V segment lost 4 bases, leaving 10 bases of the junction unmatched.